The 24 T cell receptor beta chains reported below all come from one sample, sequenced in a study of patients and donors after allogeneic stem cell transplantation. TCRdb independently ran MiXCR on the RT-PCR reads; one entry per CDR3 protein. This table has about 150,000 distinct CDR3 sequences, about a third appearing once. The sequenced material came from blood, either unsorted or a sorted T cell fraction (not recorded which). All receptors derive from a human donor who was either an allogeneic HSCT recipient or a stem cell or donor lymphocyte infusion donor (not recorded which). It is not recorded whose cells these are; they may come from a transplant donor.

The V call is TRBV29-1, the J call TRBJ1-5; the match to TRBD1 covers 8 bases. The CDR3 runs 14 residues. The germline gives CDR1 SQVTM, CDR2 ANQGSEA. Germline trimming cut 4 bases from V and 6 bases from J; bases unmatched to any gene: 8. The CDR3 nucleotides are TGCAGCGTTGGGGATGGACAGGGCCTTCAGCCCCAGCATTTT. It translates to CSVGDGQGLQPQHF.

Only a few counts were recorded for this clonotype. The rearrangement links TRBV20-1 to TRBJ1-2, with no clear D. The CDR3 is made up of 12 amino acids. The V end lost 0 bases, the J end lost 6 bases, and 8 bases lay between the germline ends. Germline CDR1 is DFQATT and CDR2 is SNEGSKA (reference sequence). The CDR3, as DNA: TGCAGTGCTAGAGACACTCCCAATGGCTACACCTTC. As protein: CSARDTPNGYTF.

V gene TRBV5-1 combines with J gene TRBJ2-2; no reliable D call. Germline values: CDR1 SGHRS, CDR2 YFSETQ. The CDR3 loop spans 15 amino acids. V dropped 0 bases and J dropped 1 base, with 7 bases sitting between them. The CDR3 sequence: CASSLGHLNTGELFF. Here the CDR3 DNA reads TGCGCCAGCAGCTTGGGGCACTTGAACACCGGGGAGCTGTTTTTT.

This clonotype has a handful of counts. V is TRBV6-1 and J is TRBJ1-1; weak D call: TRBD1 (5 bases). The germline CDR1 and CDR2 sequences are MNHNS and SASEGT. The CDR3 loop spans 15 amino acids. Trimming shortened V by 4 bases and J by 8 bases, and 20 bases separated the two germline ends. CDR3 sequence: CASSGNRDSAVEAFF. The CDR3 DNA is TGTGCCAGCAGTGGTAATAGAGACAGTGCCGTGGAAGCTTTCTTT.

The V call is TRBV20-1, the J call TRBJ2-3; maybe TRBD2 (5 bases). Germline V CDR1 and CDR2: DFQATT, SNEGSKA (reference sequence). V was clipped by 2 bases and J by 2 bases, with 14 bases between them. CDR3 length: 15 amino acids. In DNA, the CDR3 is TGCAGTGCTAGAAGCGGCTTCCGAACCACAGATACGCAGTATTTT. This gives the protein CSARSGFRTTDTQYF.

The rearrangement joins TRBV2 to TRBJ1-4, with TRBD1 as a possible D gene (6 bases). The CDR3 has 16 amino acids. The ends were cut back, 1 base at V and 4 bases at J, with 13 bases in the middle. In germline, CDR1 is SNHLY, CDR2 FYNNEI. The CDR3 reads CASSEEGGLFNEKLFF. As DNA, the CDR3 is TGTGCCAGCAGTGAAGAGGGGGGACTCTTTAATGAAAAACTGTTTTTT.

V gene TRBV7-2 combines with J gene TRBJ2-3; TRBD2 matches 8 bases. This CDR3 is 16 amino acids long. V dropped 1 base and J dropped 2; count of bases not matched to a gene: 5. CDR1 SGHTA and CDR2 FQGNSA come from the germline V gene. CDR3 DNA: TGTGCCAGCAGCTTAGTGGCCGGGGGGGCCACAGATACGCAGTATTTT. Encoded protein: CASSLVAGGATDTQYF.

V and J are TRBV9 and TRBJ1-4; a weak D match, TRBD1 (5 bases). Trimming left V 0 bases short and J 5 bases short, with 11 bases between. CDR1 and CDR2 from the germline V gene are SGDLS and YYNGEE. This CDR3 is built from 15 residues. The CDR3 sequence is CASSVGGSLNEKLFF. The DNA for the CDR3 is TGTGCCAGCAGCGTAGGGGGCAGTTTAAATGAAAAACTGTTTTTT.

This clonotype occurred a few times. The CDR3: CASSHPNSGSYGYTF. CDR3 nucleotides: TGTGCCAGCAGTCACCCGAACTCCGGCAGCTATGGCTACACCTTC. This rearrangement joins TRBV12-3 or TRBV12-4 to TRBJ1-2; D is uncertain. Trimming removed 5 bases from V and 4 bases from J, with 17 bases in between. The CDR3 sequence is 15 residues long.

This clonotype was seen more than once but under ten times. This rearrangement joins TRBV4-3 to TRBJ2-1; 8 bases line up with TRBD2. J lost 5 bases, V lost 0 bases, and 3 bases had no gene match. Germline V gene data show CDR1 as LGHNA and CDR2 as YSLEER. CDR3 size: 15 residues. The CDR3 sequence is CASSQEGLADNEQFF. The CDR3 nucleotides read TGCGCCAGCAGCCAAGAAGGACTAGCAGACAATGAGCAGTTCTTC.

This rearrangement joins TRBV6-1 to TRBJ2-1; possible D gene TRBD1, 6 bases. This CDR3 comprises 15 residues. Germline V gene data show CDR1 as MNHNS and CDR2 as SASEGT. V dropped 6 bases and J dropped 1 base, with 13 bases sitting between them. The CDR3 sequence: CASRPTGTSYNEQFF. The CDR3 nucleotides are TGTGCCAGCAGACCCACCGGGACATCCTACAATGAGCAGTTCTTC.

This clonotype has more than one count but fewer than ten. J is TRBJ1-1 and V is TRBV7-9; 8 bases are a match to TRBD1. Germline trimming cut 3 bases from V and 4 bases from J; bases unmatched to any gene: 1. There are 13 residues in the CDR3. In germline, CDR1 is SEHNR, CDR2 FQNEAQ (reference sequence). The CDR3 spells CASSLTGATEAFF. The DNA for the CDR3 is TGTGCCAGCAGCTTGACAGGGGCCACTGAAGCTTTCTTT.

The rearrangement joins TRBV28 to TRBJ1-6; tentatively, D is TRBD1 (6 bases). The germline V gene has CDR1 MDHEN and CDR2 SYDVKM. The CDR3 totals 14 residues. The ends were cut back, 3 bases at V and 7 bases at J, with 10 bases in the middle. The CDR3 DNA follows: TGTGCCAGCAGTTTTCAGGGGATGAATTCACCCCTCCACTTT. As protein: CASSFQGMNSPLHF.

This chain joins TRBV7-9 and TRBJ2-1, with D perhaps matching TRBD2 (6 bases). Germline-derived CDR1 and CDR2 are SEHNR and FQNEAQ (reference sequence). V lost 3 bases and J 5 bases, leaving 14 bases between the germline ends. This CDR3 is 15 amino acids long. The CDR3 protein is CASSLARLENNEQFF. CDR3 DNA: TGTGCCAGCAGCTTGGCCAGACTAGAAAACAATGAGCAGTTCTTC.

This clonotype showed up many times. The chain carries TRBV12-3 or TRBV12-4 and TRBJ1-5; D is unclear. This CDR3 contains 14 residues. Trimming shortened V by 4 bases and J by 6 bases, and 13 bases separated the two germline ends. This chain's CDR3 is CASSSPAGPQPQHF. DNA for the CDR3: TGTGCCAGCAGTTCCCCCGCCGGGCCTCAGCCCCAGCATTTT.

This clonotype was observed a handful of times. The chain employs TRBV28 and TRBJ1-2; D is unclear. This CDR3 is 13 amino acids long. V was clipped by 2 bases and J by 4 bases, with 8 bases between them. Germline V gene sequence: CDR1 MDHEN, CDR2 SYDVKM. CDR3 bases: TGTGCCAGCAGTTTAGCACCCCTCTATGGCTACACCTTC. This encodes CASSLAPLYGYTF.

In DNA, the CDR3 is TGTGCCATCAGCGGCAGCCCAACCTCCTACGAGCAGTACGTC. This translates into CAISGSPTSYEQYV. The V and J genes are TRBV10-3 and TRBJ2-7, with D unclear. V lost 6 bases and J 0 bases, leaving 12 bases between the germline ends. Looked up from germline, CDR1 is ENHRY and CDR2 is SYGVKD. There are 14 residues in the CDR3.

CDR3 nucleotide sequence: TGTGCCACCGACAGGGACACTGAAGCTTTCTTT. Translation gives CATDRDTEAFF. The chain couples TRBV19 to TRBJ1-1; TRBD1 agrees at 7 bases. Unmatched junction bases numbered 2, after V lost 10 bases and J lost 3 bases. The CDR3 extends over 11 amino acids. Per the germline V gene, CDR1 is LNHDA and CDR2 is SQIVND (reference sequence).

The chain recombines TRBV29-1 with TRBJ2-3; D is ambiguous. Germline V gene data show CDR1 as SQVTM and CDR2 as ANQGSEA. The CDR3 totals 11 residues. The V gene lost 8 bases and the J gene lost 6 bases, with 12 bases spanning the gap. Here the CDR3 DNA reads TGCAGCTTAACGACCGCCGATACGCAGTATTTT. Translating gives CSLTTADTQYF.

This sequence joins TRBV7-2 and TRBJ1-1; 8 bases fit TRBD1. The CDR3 is 14 residues long. Trimming cost V 0 bases and J 9 bases; bases outside gene matches: 6. CDR1 is SGHTA, CDR2 FQGNSA, per germline. The CDR3 nucleotides are TGTGCCAGCAGCTTAGCCCGGACAGGGTTAAAAGCTTTCTTT. It translates to CASSLARTGLKAFF.

Only a few counts were recorded for this clonotype. This chain connects TRBV7-9 to TRBJ1-3; D uncertain. Germline V gene data show CDR1 as SEHNR and CDR2 as FQNEAQ (reference sequence). V lost 1 base to trimming and J lost 2 bases, with 6 bases between them. The CDR3 runs 14 residues. CDR3 region: CASSLVDPGNTIYF. The CDR3 DNA reads TGTGCCAGCAGCTTAGTTGACCCTGGAAACACCATATATTTT.

The rearrangement uses TRBV29-1 and TRBJ2-2; TRBD1 agrees at 12 bases. After removal of 8 bases from V and 5 bases from J, the junction contained 9 bases not matched to a gene. Germline loops: CDR1 SQVTM, CDR2 ANQGSEA. The CDR3 runs to 15 residues. CDR3 sequence reads: CSFEGDRGPTGELFF. The CDR3 nucleotides are TGCAGCTTCGAGGGGGACAGGGGGCCAACCGGGGAGCTGTTTTTT.

The chain joins TRBV20-1 to TRBJ2-7, with 8 nucleotides matching TRBD1. Germline V lookup: CDR1 DFQATT, CDR2 SNEGSKA (reference sequence). The CDR3 has 15 residues. The J segment lost 4 bases and the V segment lost 2 bases, leaving 10 bases of the junction unmatched. The CDR3 DNA reads as TGCAGTGCTAGACCCCCGGGGGACAGGCGGTACGAGCAGTACGTC. Encoded protein: CSARPPGDRRYEQYV.

The V gene is TRBV28, the J gene TRBJ2-1, with TRBD1 matching 11 bases. The germline V gene has CDR1 MDHEN and CDR2 SYDVKM. Trimming at V came to 4 bases and at J to 4 bases, leaving 3 bases not matched to a gene. The CDR3 is 15 residues long. The CDR3 sequence: CASSWDRGYYNEQFF. The CDR3 DNA sequence: TGTGCCAGCAGTTGGGACAGGGGGTATTACAATGAGCAGTTCTTC.